Below are 20 T cell receptor beta chains sequenced from a single sample in a study of T cell repertoires in cytomegalovirus infection. TCRdb reanalysed the reads using MiXCR and keeps one entry per CDR3 protein. The sample contains 500,000 or so distinct CDR3 sequences, 15% to 20% of which appear only once. Sequencing used CD8+ T cells from PBMCs. The receptors were sampled from a human donor in good health (CMV status not recorded). Some clones in this sample may be carry-over from other donors' samples.

This chain connects TRBV29-1 to TRBJ2-7; possibly TRBD2 for D (6 bases). The CDR3 contains 14 residues. Trimming took 0 bases from V and 4 from J, leaving 13 bases between them. Germline CDR1 SQVTM, CDR2 ANQGSEA. The CDR3 region is CSVEDRDWMYEQYF. DNA of the CDR3: TGCAGCGTTGAAGATCGGGACTGGATGTACGAGCAGTACTTC.

The rearrangement joins TRBV9 to TRBJ1-1; 7 positions agree with TRBD1. With V trimmed by 4 bases and J by 1 base, 10 bases remained unmatched. Germline CDR1 is SGDLS and CDR2 is YYNGEE. This CDR3 has 16 amino acids. The CDR3 DNA sequence: TGTGCCAGCAGCTTAGACCGGGACAGTGCGAACACTGAAGCTTTCTTT. This codes for CASSLDRDSANTEAFF.

Remarks on this clonotype: Since a much larger clone is just one base distant, this may be a read error. Because it lacks the conserved phenylalanine or tryptophan at the end, this CDR3 is likely a read error. The chain joins TRBV28 to TRBJ2-5; tentative D call: TRBD2 (6 bases). Trimming took off 5 bases at V and 1 base at J, with 11 bases between the two ends. This CDR3 has 14 amino acids. The germline V gene has CDR1 MDHEN and CDR2 SYDVKM. Written as DNA, the CDR3 is TGTGCCAGCAGTCCGGGACTCGGCCAAGAGACCCAGTACTTA. Amino acids: CASSPGLGQETQYL.

This clonotype occurred a few times. The CDR3 DNA reads TGTGCCAGCAGGTCCAATGAGCAGTTCTTC. It codes for CASRSNEQFF. The rearrangement joins TRBV6-6 to TRBJ2-1; no firm D call. CDR3 length: 10 residues. Trimming stripped 6 bases from V and 6 bases from J, with 3 bases between. The germline gives CDR1 MNHNY, CDR2 SVGAGI (reference sequence).

This chain uses TRBV12-3 or TRBV12-4 with TRBJ2-5, with TRBD2 identical over 8 bases. V was clipped by 3 bases and J by 2 bases; unmatched bases: 11. This CDR3 comprises 17 residues. The CDR3 nucleotides read TGTGCCAGCAGTTTTCTTCCCGGGGGGGGTGGGCAAGAGACCCAGTACTTC. Amino acids: CASSFLPGGGGQETQYF.

Ten or more counts support this clonotype. V and J are TRBV29-1 and TRBJ2-3, with TRBD1 matching 8 bases. Germline assignment: CDR1 SQVTM and CDR2 ANQGSEA. V dropped 3 bases and J dropped 1; count of bases not matched to a gene: 12. The length of the CDR3 is 17 residues. Here the CDR3 DNA reads TGCAGCGTTGATGGGACAGGTGCCTCCCCTGGCACAGATACGCAGTATTTT. Its protein is CSVDGTGASPGTDTQYF.

This clonotype showed up just a few times. The gene calls are TRBV4-1 and TRBJ2-3; D is perhaps TRBD2 (6 bases). This CDR3 is 14 amino acids long. Trimming cost V 1 base and J 2 bases, with 7 bases left between them. Germline CDR1 is MGHRA and CDR2 is YSYEKL. In nucleotides, the CDR3 is TGCGCCAGCAGCCAAGGCGGGACCACAGATACGCAGTATTTT. The encoded protein is CASSQGGTTDTQYF.

The rearrangement links TRBV4-1 to TRBJ2-1; D is unclear. The CDR3 covers 14 residues. The germline V gene has CDR1 MGHRA and CDR2 YSYEKL. Trimming removed 1 base from V and 5 bases from J, with 9 bases in between. CDR3 sequence reads: CASSQALNDNEQFF. The CDR3, as DNA: TGCGCCAGCAGCCAAGCCCTGAATGACAATGAGCAGTTCTTC.

This clonotype was recorded at least ten times. The V gene is TRBV11-2, the J gene TRBJ2-1, with D unclear. Germline assignment: CDR1 SGHAT and CDR2 FQNNGV. Trimming took off 0 bases at V and 0 bases at J, with 9 bases between the two ends. This CDR3 region has 16 residues. The CDR3 here is CASSLDLPSSYNEQFF. The CDR3 DNA reads as TGTGCCAGCAGCTTAGATCTTCCGAGCTCCTACAATGAGCAGTTCTTC. Combining the CDR3 with reference TRBV11-2 and TRBJ2-1 gives the whole variable domain EAGVAQSPRYKIIEKRQSVAFWCNPISGHATLYWYQQILGQGPKLLIQFQNNGVVDDSQLPKDRFSAERLKGVDSTLKIQPAKLEDSAVYLCASSLDLPSSYNEQFFGPGTRLTVL.

This chain uses TRBV3-1 with TRBJ2-3; 12 bases fit TRBD2. V trimming: 0 bases; J trimming: 4 bases; junction bases outside the gene matches: 5. CDR1 is LGHDT, CDR2 YNNKEL, per germline (reference sequence). The CDR3 is 17 amino acids. CDR3 bases: TGTGCCAGCAGCCAAGATTCCCTAGCGGGGGGGCCAGATACGCAGTATTTT. This translates into CASSQDSLAGGPDTQYF.

The rearrangement links TRBV28 to TRBJ2-1; D is possibly TRBD1 or TRBD2 (5 bases each). V lost 6 bases to trimming and J lost 2 bases, with 29 bases between them. The CDR3 runs to 20 residues. Per germline, CDR1 MDHEN and CDR2 SYDVKM. In DNA form, the CDR3 reads TGTGCCAGCAGCCCCCCCGAGGAGTTGTCTCGGTGGGGGACCTACAATGAGCAGTTCTTC. It codes for CASSPPEELSRWGTYNEQFF.

At least ten counts were recorded for this clonotype. This chain uses TRBV7-2 with TRBJ2-1; TRBD2 aligns across 13 bases. CDR3 length: 15 residues. Unmatched junction bases numbered 7, after V lost 5 bases and J lost 9 bases. Germline-derived CDR1 and CDR2 are SGHTA and FQGNSA. The CDR3 DNA follows: TGTGCCAGCAGCGCTGGACTAGCGGGAGCCAGTGAGCAGTTCTTC. This sequence encodes CASSAGLAGASEQFF.

This clonotype appeared a few times. The V and J genes are TRBV29-1 and TRBJ2-7, with TRBD2 matching 9 bases. With V trimmed by 1 base and J by 4 bases, 8 bases remained unmatched. CDR3 length: 15 amino acids. CDR1 is SQVTM and CDR2 is ANQGSEA in the germline V gene. CDR3 nucleotide sequence: TGCAGCGTTGAAGGCGGGGGGGGGTCCAGTTACGAGCAGTACTTC. Translating it yields CSVEGGGGSSYEQYF.

This clonotype was seen only a few times. This chain uses TRBV27 with TRBJ1-2; TRBD1 matches at 7 bases. V was pared by 6 bases and J by 8 bases, with 9 bases of the junction left unmatched. The CDR3 sequence is 13 residues long. Germline CDR1 MNHEY, CDR2 SMNVEV (reference sequence). The CDR3 region has the DNA TGTGCCAGCAGCGGAACAGGGGCAGGAGGCTACACCTTC. This sequence encodes CASSGTGAGGYTF.

Many counts were recorded for this clonotype. This chain connects TRBV4-1 to TRBJ2-3; 14 bases agree with TRBD2. Germline assignment: CDR1 MGHRA and CDR2 YSYEKL. J gave up 0 bases and V 4 bases, and 9 bases lay outside the gene matches. CDR3 length: 19 residues. The CDR3: CASSLRLAGGLTSTDTQYF. The CDR3, as DNA: TGCGCCAGCAGCCTACGACTAGCGGGGGGGCTTACTAGCACAGATACGCAGTATTTT.

On this clonotype: A much larger clone differs by one base, so this may be a read error. This rearrangement joins TRBV7-9 to TRBJ1-1, with D unresolved. Germline V gene lookup returns CDR1 SEHNR and CDR2 FQNEAQ (reference sequence). With 6 bases removed from V and 7 bases from J, the gap between germline ends came to 12 bases. The CDR3 is 12 residues long. The CDR3 region is CASRKGPHEAFF. The CDR3 bases are TGTGCCAGCAGAAAAGGGCCCCATGAAGCTTTCTTT.

This clonotype was recorded at least ten times. This chain joins TRBV7-8 and TRBJ2-7; 7 nucleotides agree with TRBD2. Germline-derived CDR1 and CDR2 are SGHVS and FQNEAQ. V was clipped by 1 base and J by 3 bases; unmatched bases: 9. This CDR3 comprises 16 residues. CDR3 DNA sequence: TGTGCCAGCAGCTTAGATTCGCGGGAGAAGTACTACGAGCAGTACTTC. Translated, it gives CASSLDSREKYYEQYF.

The V and J genes are TRBV12-5 and TRBJ1-1; no definite D call. V was shortened by 4 bases and J by 8 bases, with 14 bases between the two germline ends. The CDR3 is 13 amino acids. The V gene's germline CDR1 is LGHNT and CDR2 FRNRAP. CDR3 sequence reads: CASGSYYGGEAFF. The CDR3 DNA reads as TGTGCTAGTGGTTCGTACTACGGCGGGGAAGCTTTCTTT.

A single count supports this clonotype. This rearrangement joins TRBV25-1 to TRBJ1-1; TRBD1 matches at 7 bases. From germline, CDR1 is MGHDK and CDR2 SYGVNS. CDR3 size: 13 residues. V trimming: 5 bases; J trimming: 7 bases; junction bases outside the gene matches: 7. The CDR3 DNA sequence: TGTGCCAGCAGTCGCAGGGGGATGGGTGAAGCTTTCTTT. Its protein product is CASSRRGMGEAFF.

This chain connects TRBV5-6 to TRBJ2-7, with TRBD2 matching over 8 bases. The germline V gene encodes CDR1 SGHDT and CDR2 YYEEEE. With 1 base clipped from V and 3 bases from J, the junction kept 3 bases outside the gene matches. The CDR3 is 14 residues long. CDR3 nucleotides: TGTGCCAGCAGCTTGTCCCTAGCGGGCTACGAGCAGTACTTC. Protein sequence: CASSLSLAGYEQYF.